This T cell receptor (beta chain) originates from a study of blood T cell repertoires in COVID-19. CDR1 and CDR2 (germline): LGHNT, FRNRAP. V dropped 6 bases and J dropped 5; count of bases not matched to a gene: 7. This CDR3 is 17 amino acids long. The participants were between about 18 and 90 years old and came from some 23 US areas. The method was immunoSEQ multiplex PCR; TCRdb's version includes in-frame clones alone and lacks a portion of them. The sample consists of fewer than 600,000 clones, more than 75% of them appearing once. The chain carries TRBV12-5 and TRBJ2-1, with 16 nucleotides matching TRBD2. The specimen was PBMCs or T cells enriched from blood (not recorded which). The receptor was isolated from a woman aged 40 to 50 who had recovered from COVID-19. For the CDR3, the DNA is TGTGCTAGTGGCCCCGGGACTAGCGGGAGGGCCGACAATGAGCAGTTCTTC. Encoded protein: CASGPGTSGRADNEQFF.